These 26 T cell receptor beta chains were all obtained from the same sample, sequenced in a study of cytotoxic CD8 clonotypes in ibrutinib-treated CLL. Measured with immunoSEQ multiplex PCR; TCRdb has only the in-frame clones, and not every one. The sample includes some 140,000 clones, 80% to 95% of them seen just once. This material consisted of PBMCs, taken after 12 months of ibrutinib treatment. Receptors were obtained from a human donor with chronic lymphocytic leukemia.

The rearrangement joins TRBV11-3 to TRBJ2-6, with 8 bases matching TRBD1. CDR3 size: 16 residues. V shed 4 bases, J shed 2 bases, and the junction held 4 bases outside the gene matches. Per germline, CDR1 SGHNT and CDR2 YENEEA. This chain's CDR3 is CASSSQGATGANVLTF. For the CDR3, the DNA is TGTGCCAGCAGCTCCCAGGGGGCGACTGGGGCCAACGTCCTGACTTTC. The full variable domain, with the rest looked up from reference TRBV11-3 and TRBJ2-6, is EAGVVQSPRYKIIEKKQPVAFWCNPISGHNTLYWYLQNLGQGPELLIRYENEEAVDDSQLPKDRFSAERLKGVDSTLKIQPAELGDSAVYLCASSSQGATGANVLTFGAGSRLTVL.

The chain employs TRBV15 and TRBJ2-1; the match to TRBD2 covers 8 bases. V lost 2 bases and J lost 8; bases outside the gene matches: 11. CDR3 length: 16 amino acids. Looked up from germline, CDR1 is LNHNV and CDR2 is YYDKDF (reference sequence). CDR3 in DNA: TGTGCCACCAGCAGATTAAGCGGGAGCCACGGGGATGAGCAGTTCTTC. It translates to CATSRLSGSHGDEQFF. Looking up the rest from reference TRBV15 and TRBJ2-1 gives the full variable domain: DAMVIQNPRYQVTQFGKPVTLSCSQTLNHNVMYWYQQKSSQAPKLLFHYYDKDFNNEADTPDNFQSRRPNTSFCFLDIRSPGLGDTAMYLCATSRLSGSHGDEQFFGPGTRLTVL.

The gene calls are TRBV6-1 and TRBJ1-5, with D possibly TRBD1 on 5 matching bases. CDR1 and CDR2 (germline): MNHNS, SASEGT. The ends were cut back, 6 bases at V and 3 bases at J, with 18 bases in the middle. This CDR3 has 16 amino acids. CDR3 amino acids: CASREYSWGTNQPQHF. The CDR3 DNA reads TGTGCCAGCAGGGAATATTCATGGGGGACCAATCAGCCCCAGCATTTT.

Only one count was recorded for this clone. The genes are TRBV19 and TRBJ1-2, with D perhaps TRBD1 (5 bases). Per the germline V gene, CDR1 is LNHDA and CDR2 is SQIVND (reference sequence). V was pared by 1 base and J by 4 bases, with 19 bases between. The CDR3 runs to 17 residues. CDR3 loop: CASSIGRLPRDGYGYTF. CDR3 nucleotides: TGTGCCAGTAGTATAGGCCGTCTGCCCAGGGATGGCTATGGCTACACCTTC. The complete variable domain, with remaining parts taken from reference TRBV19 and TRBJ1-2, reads DGGITQSPKYLFRKEGQNVTLSCEQNLNHDAMYWYRQDPGQGLRLIYYSQIVNDFQKGDIAEGYSVSREKKESFPLTVTSAQKNPTAFYLCASSIGRLPRDGYGYTFGSGTRLTVV.

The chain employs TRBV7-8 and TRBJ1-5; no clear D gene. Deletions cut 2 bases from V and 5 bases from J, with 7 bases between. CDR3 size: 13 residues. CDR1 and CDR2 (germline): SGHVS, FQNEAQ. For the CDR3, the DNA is TGTGCCAGCAGCTTAAGAATGGATCAGCCCCAGCATTTT. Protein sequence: CASSLRMDQPQHF.

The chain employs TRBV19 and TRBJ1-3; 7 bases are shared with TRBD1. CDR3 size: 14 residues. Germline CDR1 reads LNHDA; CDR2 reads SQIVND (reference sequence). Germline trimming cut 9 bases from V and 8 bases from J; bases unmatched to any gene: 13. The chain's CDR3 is CASAARQGVDTIYF. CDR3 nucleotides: TGTGCCAGCGCGGCCAGACAGGGCGTGGACACCATATATTTT.

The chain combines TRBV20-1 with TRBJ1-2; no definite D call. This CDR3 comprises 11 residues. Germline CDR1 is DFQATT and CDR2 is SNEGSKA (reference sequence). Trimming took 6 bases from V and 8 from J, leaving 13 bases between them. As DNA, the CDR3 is TGCAGTGCCGGCCCTGGGAGGGGCTACACCTTC. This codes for CSAGPGRGYTF.

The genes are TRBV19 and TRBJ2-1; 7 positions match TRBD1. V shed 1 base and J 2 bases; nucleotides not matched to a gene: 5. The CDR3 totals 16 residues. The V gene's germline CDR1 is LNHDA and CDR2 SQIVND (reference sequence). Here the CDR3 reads CASSIGTGQAYNEQFF. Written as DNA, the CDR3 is TGTGCCAGTAGTATAGGCACCGGACAGGCCTACAATGAGCAGTTCTTC.

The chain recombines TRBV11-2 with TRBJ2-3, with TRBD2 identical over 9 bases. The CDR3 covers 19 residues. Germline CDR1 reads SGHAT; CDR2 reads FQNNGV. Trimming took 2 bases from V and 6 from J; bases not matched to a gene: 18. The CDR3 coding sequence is TGTGCCAGCAGCTTACTCGGGCAAAGACTAGCGGTGCGTGGGGATACGCAGTATTTT. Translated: CASSLLGQRLAVRGDTQYF.

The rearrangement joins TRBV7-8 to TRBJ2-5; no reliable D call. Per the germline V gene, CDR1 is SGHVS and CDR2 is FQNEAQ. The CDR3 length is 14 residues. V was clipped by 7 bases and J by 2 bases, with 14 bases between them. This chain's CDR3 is CASIPARQQETQYF. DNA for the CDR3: TGTGCCAGCATACCGGCGCGGCAACAAGAGACCCAGTACTTC.

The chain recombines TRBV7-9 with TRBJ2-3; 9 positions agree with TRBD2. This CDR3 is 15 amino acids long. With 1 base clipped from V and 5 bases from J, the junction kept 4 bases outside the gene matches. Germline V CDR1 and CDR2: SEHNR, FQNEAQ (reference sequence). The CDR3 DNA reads TGTGCCAGCAGCTTAGAGCTAGCGGGAAGAGATACGCAGTATTTT. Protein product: CASSLELAGRDTQYF.

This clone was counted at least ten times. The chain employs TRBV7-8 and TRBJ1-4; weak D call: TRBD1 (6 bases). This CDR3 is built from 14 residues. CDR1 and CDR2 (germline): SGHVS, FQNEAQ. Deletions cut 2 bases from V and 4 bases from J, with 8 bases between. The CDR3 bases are TGTGCCAGCAGCTTATGGACAGTTAATGAAAAACTGTTTTTT. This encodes CASSLWTVNEKLFF.

CDR3 in amino acids: CASSPSVAEQFF. The CDR3 DNA reads TGTGCCAGCTCACCATCTGTGGCAGAGCAGTTCTTC. V is TRBV18 and J is TRBJ2-1; D call uncertain. Trimming removed 2 bases at V and 10 bases at J, with 9 bases between. There are 12 residues in the CDR3. CDR1 is KGHSH and CDR2 is LQKENI in the germline V gene.

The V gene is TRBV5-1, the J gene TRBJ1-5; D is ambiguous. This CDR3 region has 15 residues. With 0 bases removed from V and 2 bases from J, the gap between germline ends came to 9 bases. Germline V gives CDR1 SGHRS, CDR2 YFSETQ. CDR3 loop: CASSLDGVGNQPQHF. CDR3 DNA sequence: TGCGCCAGCAGCTTGGATGGGGTGGGCAATCAGCCCCAGCATTTT.

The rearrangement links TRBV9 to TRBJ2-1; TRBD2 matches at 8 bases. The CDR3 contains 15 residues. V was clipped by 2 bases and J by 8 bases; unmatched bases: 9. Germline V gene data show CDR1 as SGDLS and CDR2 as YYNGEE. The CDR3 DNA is TGTGCCAGCAGCGTCAAATTTAGCGGGAACTATGAGCAGTTCTTC. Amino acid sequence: CASSVKFSGNYEQFF.

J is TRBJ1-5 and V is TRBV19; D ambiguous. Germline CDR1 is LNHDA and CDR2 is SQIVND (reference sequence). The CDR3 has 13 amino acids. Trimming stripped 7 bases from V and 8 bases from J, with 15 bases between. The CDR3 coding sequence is TGTGCCAGTAAAGCAAAAGGGAGTGAGCCCCAGCATTTT. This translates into CASKAKGSEPQHF.

CDR3 in amino acids: CASSLRYLDYTDTQYF. CDR3 coding DNA: TGTGCCAGCAGCCTTCGGTATCTGGACTACACAGATACGCAGTATTTT. This sequence joins TRBV14 and TRBJ2-3, with D possibly matching TRBD2 (6 bases). CDR1 and CDR2 from the germline V gene are SGHDN and FVKESK. The CDR3 sequence is 16 residues long. Trimming removed 4 bases at V and 2 bases at J, with 16 bases between.

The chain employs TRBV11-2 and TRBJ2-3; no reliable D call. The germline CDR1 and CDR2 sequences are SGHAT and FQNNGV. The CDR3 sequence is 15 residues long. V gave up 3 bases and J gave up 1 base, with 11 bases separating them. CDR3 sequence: CASSFGKPGTDTQYF. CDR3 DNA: TGTGCCAGCAGCTTTGGGAAACCCGGCACAGATACGCAGTATTTT.

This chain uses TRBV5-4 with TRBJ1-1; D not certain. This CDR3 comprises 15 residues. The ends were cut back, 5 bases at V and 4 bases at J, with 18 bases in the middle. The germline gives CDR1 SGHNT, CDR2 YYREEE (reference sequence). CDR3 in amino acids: CASRPTGLSGTEAFF. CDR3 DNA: TGTGCCAGCAGACCAACGGGATTATCGGGCACTGAAGCTTTCTTT.

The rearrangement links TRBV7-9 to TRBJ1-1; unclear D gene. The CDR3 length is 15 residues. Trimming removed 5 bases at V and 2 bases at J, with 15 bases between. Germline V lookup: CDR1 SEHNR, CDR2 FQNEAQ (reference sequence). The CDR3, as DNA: TGTGCCAGCAGCCGAGACCCAGCCTTCAACACTGAAGCTTTCTTT. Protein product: CASSRDPAFNTEAFF.

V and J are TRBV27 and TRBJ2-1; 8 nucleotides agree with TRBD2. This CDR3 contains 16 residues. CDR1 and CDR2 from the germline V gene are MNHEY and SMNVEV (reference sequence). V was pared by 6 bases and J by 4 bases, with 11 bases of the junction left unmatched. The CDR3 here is CASSQTPGLGYNEQFF. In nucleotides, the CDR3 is TGTGCCAGCAGCCAAACCCCGGGACTAGGGTACAATGAGCAGTTCTTC.

Written as DNA, the CDR3 is TGTGCCAGTAGTATAGGTCCGGCAGGCAGGACTAGCGGATCCTTTCGCTCCTACAATGAGCAGTTCTTC. Its translation: CASSIGPAGRTSGSFRSYNEQFF. This rearrangement joins TRBV19 to TRBJ2-1; TRBD2 matches at 10 bases. Germline CDR1 LNHDA, CDR2 SQIVND (reference sequence). V dropped 1 base and J dropped 0; count of bases not matched to a gene: 21. This CDR3 region has 23 residues. Full variable domain (missing parts from reference TRBV19 and TRBJ2-1): DGGITQSPKYLFRKEGQNVTLSCEQNLNHDAMYWYRQDPGQGLRLIYYSQIVNDFQKGDIAEGYSVSREKKESFPLTVTSAQKNPTAFYLCASSIGPAGRTSGSFRSYNEQFFGPGTRLTVL.

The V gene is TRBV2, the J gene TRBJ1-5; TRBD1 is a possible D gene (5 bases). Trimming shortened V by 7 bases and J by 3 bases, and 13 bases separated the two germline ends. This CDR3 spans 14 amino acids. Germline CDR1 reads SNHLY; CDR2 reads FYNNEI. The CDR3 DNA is TGTGCCAGCACCAGAGGGGTTGCCAATCAGCCCCAGCATTTT. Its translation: CASTRGVANQPQHF.

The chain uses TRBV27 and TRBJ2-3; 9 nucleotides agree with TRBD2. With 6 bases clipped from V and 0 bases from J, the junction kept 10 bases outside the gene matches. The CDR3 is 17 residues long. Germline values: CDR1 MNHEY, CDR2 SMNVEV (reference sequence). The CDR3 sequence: CASSRSGGVVSTDTQYF. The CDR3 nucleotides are TGTGCCAGCAGCCGTAGCGGGGGCGTCGTTAGCACAGATACGCAGTATTTT.

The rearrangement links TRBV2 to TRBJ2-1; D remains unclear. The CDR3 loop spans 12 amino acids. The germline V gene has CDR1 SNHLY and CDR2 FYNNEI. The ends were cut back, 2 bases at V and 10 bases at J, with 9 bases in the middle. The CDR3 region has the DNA TGTGCCAGCAGTGAATTGGGAATAGAGCAGTTCTTC. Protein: CASSELGIEQFF.

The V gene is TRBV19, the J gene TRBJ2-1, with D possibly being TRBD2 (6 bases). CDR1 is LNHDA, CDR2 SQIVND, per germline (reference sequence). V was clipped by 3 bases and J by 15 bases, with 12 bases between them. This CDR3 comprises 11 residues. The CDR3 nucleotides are TGTGCCAGTAGTATCGGGCTAGCGACGTTCTTC. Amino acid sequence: CASSIGLATFF.